This passage covers 27 T cell receptor beta chains from one sample sequenced in a study of cytomegalovirus exposure and HLA in healthy donors. The PCR had 60 Vbeta and 13 Jbeta primers. TCRdb's copy holds only in-frame clones and misses some; the assay was immunoSEQ multiplex PCR. There are 70,000 to 95,000 clones in the sample; roughly 58% occur only once, and over 5% lies in the top ten. The specimen was PBMCs. Receptors were obtained from a woman aged 25 to 45 in good health and CMV-seropositive.

This clone came up once. The CDR3: CASRLNSGNTIYF. The CDR3 DNA is TGTGCCAGCAGGCTGAACAGTGGAAACACCATATATTTT. V usage is TRBV6-1 and J usage is TRBJ1-3; unclear D gene. CDR3 length: 13 residues. The V gene's germline CDR1 is MNHNS and CDR2 SASEGT. Trimming took off 6 bases at V and 3 bases at J, with 9 bases between the two ends.

The chain joins TRBV18 to TRBJ1-2, with TRBD1 matching over 9 bases. CDR3 length: 13 amino acids. Germline lookup yields CDR1 KGHSH and CDR2 LQKENI. Trimming removed 1 base from V and 6 bases from J; junction bases left unmatched: 0. CDR3 bases: TGTGCCAGCTCACCACGGGACAGGGATGGCTACACCTTC. Amino acid sequence: CASSPRDRDGYTF.

The chain couples TRBV23-1 to TRBJ2-5; D possibly corresponds to TRBD1 (6 bases). The DNA end is more similar to TRBJ2-7, so the J call may be wrong. TRBV23-1 is designated an ORF whose function remains uncertain. This CDR3 has 14 residues. The chain's CDR3 is CASAPGQFSYEQYF. DNA of the CDR3: TGCGCCAGCGCCCCTGGACAGTTCTCCTACGAGCAGTACTTC.

The chain carries TRBV9 and TRBJ2-5; TRBD2 matches at 9 bases. The CDR3 runs to 19 residues. Germline loops: CDR1 SGDLS, CDR2 YYNGEE. The junction had 18 bases not matched to a gene; V was cut back by 1 base and J by 5 bases. The CDR3 DNA reads TGTGCCAGCAGCGTAACTGGCGGGGGGGCCGGGGGTGTAGGGGAGACCCAGTACTTC. This encodes CASSVTGGGAGGVGETQYF.

Notes on this clone: The junction departs from the called germline gene at one end, perhaps through a read error. The rearrangement links TRBV5-1 to TRBJ1-2; D not certain. Germline CDR1 reads SGHRS; CDR2 reads YFSETQ. The CDR3 contains 14 residues. CDR3 amino acids: CASSPKEVGYGYPF. The CDR3 DNA follows: TGCGCCAGCAGTCCGAAGGAGGTGGGCTATGGCTACCCCTTC.

The genes are TRBV18 and TRBJ1-3; possibly TRBD1 for D (5 bases). The V and J ends lost 2 bases and 1 base respectively, with 18 bases between them. This CDR3 is built from 18 residues. In germline, CDR1 is KGHSH, CDR2 LQKENI. The CDR3 reads CASSPRQGIGSSGNTIYF. CDR3 DNA sequence: TGTGCCAGCTCACCAAGGCAGGGAATCGGCTCGTCTGGAAACACCATATATTTT.

DNA for the CDR3: TGTGCCAGCAGCTTGGGGGGCTCTACCACCTACGAGCAGTACTTC. Encoded protein: CASSLGGSTTYEQYF. J is TRBJ2-7 and V is TRBV5-4; tentative D call: TRBD1 (5 bases). The germline gives CDR1 SGHNT, CDR2 YYREEE (reference sequence). Trimming shortened V by 0 bases and J by 2 bases, and 12 bases separated the two germline ends. This CDR3 is 15 amino acids long.

This clone turned up a few times. V usage is TRBV11-2 and J usage is TRBJ2-7, with D tentatively TRBD1 (5 bases). Trimming removed 1 base at V and 6 bases at J, with 13 bases between. Germline CDR1 is SGHAT and CDR2 is FQNNGV. This CDR3 is built from 14 residues. The CDR3 nucleotides are TGTGCCAGCAGCTTAGGAAGAACGACAGCCGAGCAGTACTTC. Translating it yields CASSLGRTTAEQYF.

By share, this clone counts as medium-sized (0.01 to 0.1%). The CDR3 protein is CASSLGGNTEAFF. CDR3 DNA sequence: TGTGCCAGCAGTCTGGGGGGGAACACTGAAGCTTTCTTT. The chain carries TRBV2 and TRBJ1-1, with D maybe TRBD1 (5 bases). Between the trimmed V and J ends, which lost 5 bases and 1 base, there was a span of 8 bases. From germline, CDR1 is SNHLY and CDR2 FYNNEI. The CDR3 runs 13 residues.

J is TRBJ2-6 and V is TRBV5-4; tentatively, D is TRBD1 (6 bases). CDR1 and CDR2 (germline): SGHNT, YYREEE (reference sequence). The V and J ends lost 3 bases and 0 bases respectively, with 10 bases between them. The CDR3 covers 16 residues. The CDR3 DNA sequence: TGTGCCAGCAGCTCAGGGGTCACCTCTGGGGCCAACGTCCTGACTTTC. As protein: CASSSGVTSGANVLTF.

The rearrangement links TRBV4-2 to TRBJ2-7; TRBD1 aligns across 9 bases. Germline trimming cut 7 bases from V and 1 base from J; bases unmatched to any gene: 14. This CDR3 has 17 amino acids. CDR1 is LGHNA and CDR2 is YNFKEQ in the germline V gene. CDR3 nucleotide sequence: TGTGCCAGCACCCATAAAGTAGACAGGGGGGGGTCCTACGAGCAGTACTTC. Translation: CASTHKVDRGGSYEQYF.

The chain combines TRBV7-3 with TRBJ2-2; D gene ambiguous. The CDR3 runs to 13 residues. Germline V gene lookup returns CDR1 SGHTA and CDR2 FQGTGA. V lost 3 bases and J 4 bases, leaving 6 bases between the germline ends. CDR3 coding DNA: TGTGCCAGCAGCTTCTCTAGCACCGGGGAGCTGTTTTTT. Protein: CASSFSSTGELFF.

This clone was seen more than once but under ten times. The chain combines TRBV4-1 with TRBJ2-1; 8 bases align to TRBD2. The CDR3 runs 17 residues. J lost 8 bases, V lost 2 bases, and 14 bases had no gene match. Germline lookup yields CDR1 MGHRA and CDR2 YSYEKL. CDR3 coding DNA: TGCGCCAGCAGCCAATATCATGACGGGGGGGCTAATGATGAGCAGTTCTTC. This codes for CASSQYHDGGANDEQFF.

This sequence joins TRBV7-9 and TRBJ1-2; 9 nucleotides match TRBD1. The V segment lost 5 bases and the J segment 7 bases; nucleotides outside the gene matches: 8. Germline V gene sequence: CDR1 SEHNR, CDR2 FQNEAQ (reference sequence). CDR3 size: 14 residues. CDR3 nucleotide sequence: TGTGCCAGCAGCCCCGGGGACAGGGCCTGTGGCTACACCTTC. It specifies CASSPGDRACGYTF.

This chain links TRBV27 with TRBJ2-5, with 7 bases that match TRBD1. The J call may be wrong; the DNA end is better matched by TRBJ2-7. Germline assignment: CDR1 MNHEY and CDR2 SMNVEV (reference sequence). The length of the CDR3 is 17 residues. The CDR3 nucleotides read TGTGCCAGCAGGTATAAGGGGGCCATAGCTAGTACCTACGAGCAGTACTTC. As protein: CASRYKGAIASTYEQYF.

The rearrangement uses TRBV18 and TRBJ1-1, with TRBD1 as a possible D gene (6 bases). CDR1 is KGHSH and CDR2 is LQKENI in the germline V gene. Trimming removed 2 bases at V and 0 bases at J, with 7 bases between. The CDR3 is made up of 14 amino acids. CDR3 in amino acids: CASSPGQLNTEAFF. The CDR3 region has the DNA TGTGCCAGCTCACCAGGACAGTTGAACACTGAAGCTTTCTTT.

The rearrangement joins TRBV7-8 to TRBJ1-1, with D possibly TRBD1 on 6 matching bases. Germline CDR1 and CDR2: SGHVS and FQNEAQ. V was trimmed by 5 bases and J by 1 base, leaving 14 bases between them. There are 15 residues in the CDR3. CDR3 amino acids: CASSAEMTGNTEAFF. CDR3 bases: TGTGCCAGCAGCGCCGAAATGACAGGGAACACTGAAGCTTTCTTT.

A few counts support this clone. The rearrangement joins TRBV6-6 to TRBJ2-1; TRBD2 agrees at 7 bases. V gave up 6 bases and J gave up 5 bases; unmatched junction bases: 7. This CDR3 spans 14 amino acids. Germline CDR1 is MNHNY and CDR2 is SVGAGI (reference sequence). The CDR3 region is CASSSTGTNNEQFF. CDR3 sequence (DNA): TGTGCCAGCAGCTCCACCGGGACTAACAATGAGCAGTTCTTC.

The V and J genes are TRBV6-4 and TRBJ1-1; D not certain. This CDR3 contains 13 residues. Germline V gene lookup returns CDR1 MRHNA and CDR2 SNTAGT. The ends were cut back, 4 bases at V and 3 bases at J, with 9 bases in the middle. CDR3 coding DNA: TGTGCCAGCAGTGTTTCGCGAGACACTGAAGCTTTCTTT. Amino acids: CASSVSRDTEAFF.

This clone appeared a few times. The rearrangement links TRBV6-5 to TRBJ2-7, with TRBD2 as a possible D gene (6 bases). Trimming removed 8 bases at V and 5 bases at J, with 19 bases between. CDR1 is MNHEY and CDR2 is SVGAGI in the germline V gene. This CDR3 comprises 14 residues. DNA for the CDR3: TGTGCCAGCGGCCCACGTGGAGGGAGGAACGAGCAGTACTTC. Protein product: CASGPRGGRNEQYF.

The rearrangement links TRBV30 to TRBJ2-4; D might be TRBD2 (6 bases). Between the trimmed V and J ends, which lost 0 bases and 3 bases, there was a span of 12 bases. The CDR3 is 15 amino acids. Germline V gene sequence: CDR1 GTSNPN, CDR2 SVGIG (reference sequence). The CDR3 DNA sequence: TGTGCCTGGAGTGTACGGGGGATTGGCAAAAACATTCAGTACTTC. Its translation: CAWSVRGIGKNIQYF.

The chain couples TRBV5-1 to TRBJ2-5; 12 bases agree with TRBD2. The trim removed 4 bases at V and 4 bases at J, leaving 5 bases unmatched. Germline assignment: CDR1 SGHRS and CDR2 YFSETQ. This CDR3 is built from 15 residues. CDR3 region: CASSPGLAGTETQYF. CDR3 bases: TGCGCCAGCAGCCCCGGACTAGCGGGGACAGAGACCCAGTACTTC.

The chain carries TRBV11-2 and TRBJ1-4, with D possibly TRBD1 on 5 matching bases. The CDR3 totals 17 residues. CDR1 is SGHAT and CDR2 is FQNNGV in the germline V gene. Trimming shortened V by 5 bases and J by 0 bases, and 16 bases separated the two germline ends. The CDR3 sequence: CASSHGRGGATNEKLFF. CDR3 nucleotides: TGTGCCAGCAGCCACGGGCGGGGGGGGGCAACTAATGAAAAACTGTTTTTT.

This chain uses TRBV6-4 with TRBJ2-2, with 7 bases fitting TRBD2. Germline lookup yields CDR1 MRHNA and CDR2 SNTAGT. The CDR3 contains 14 residues. The junction had 9 bases not matched to a gene; V was cut back by 7 bases and J by 7 bases. In DNA form, the CDR3 reads TGTGCCAGCAAGAGCGGGGAATCTATCGGGGAGCTGTTTTTT. This sequence encodes CASKSGESIGELFF.

The rearrangement uses TRBV4-2 and TRBJ1-2; D gene ambiguous. Germline CDR1 reads LGHNA; CDR2 reads YNFKEQ. Trimming stripped 0 bases from V and 5 bases from J, with 13 bases between. CDR3 length: 15 residues. CDR3 residues: CASSQESRLIYGYTF. In nucleotides, the CDR3 is TGTGCCAGCAGCCAAGAATCCCGACTTATATATGGCTACACCTTC.

This clone was found a few times. The chain combines TRBV18 with TRBJ1-2, with D unclear. Trimming removed 3 bases from V and 2 bases from J, with 13 bases in between. Per germline, CDR1 KGHSH and CDR2 LQKENI. CDR3 size: 15 residues. The chain's CDR3 is CASSPNPGSNYGYTF. The CDR3 nucleotides are TGTGCCAGCTCACCGAATCCCGGGTCCAACTATGGCTACACCTTC.

The chain combines TRBV2 with TRBJ1-1, with TRBD1 as a possible D gene (6 bases). CDR3 length: 14 residues. The V gene lost 7 bases and the J gene lost 0 bases, with 12 bases spanning the gap. Germline V CDR1 and CDR2: SNHLY, FYNNEI. The CDR3 spells CASNPGAVNTEAFF. The CDR3 DNA reads TGTGCCAGCAACCCAGGGGCCGTGAACACTGAAGCTTTCTTT.